This T cell receptor (beta chain) came from a study of cytomegalovirus exposure and HLA in healthy donors. General study results and limits: Further analysis was carried out later, and it showed several of the most significant clusters appearing linked to common viral pathogens. High specificity and sensitivity for cytomegalovirus status were reported for the classifier.

PCR used 60 Vbeta primers and 13 Jbeta primers. The assay was immunoSEQ multiplex PCR, and TCRdb's table has in-frame clones only and misses some. The sample consists of over 200,000 clones, roughly 91% of them appearing once. Worth noting for this clone: Its antigen remains unknown.

The sequence was obtained from a young woman in good health and CMV-seronegative. The sequenced sample was PBMCs.

The CDR3 protein is CASRPSVGTGNSYEQYF. CDR3 bases: TGTGCCAGCAGGCCCTCGGTGGGGACAGGGAACTCCTACGAGCAGTACTTC. The chain is built from TRBV27 and TRBJ2-7; TRBD1 matches 9 bases. CDR1 MNHEY and CDR2 SMNVEV come from the germline V gene (reference sequence). CDR3 length equals 17 residues. With 6 bases clipped from V and 0 bases from J, the junction kept 12 bases outside the gene matches.